This T cell receptor (beta chain) stems from a study of T cell repertoires in cytomegalovirus infection. Study observations and caveats: The cumulative frequency of public TCR beta families distinguished individuals who carried CMV together with the relevant HLA.

TCRdb ran MiXCR on the reads and lists one entry per CDR3 protein. The sample includes about 330,000 distinct CDR3 sequences, nearly 35% of them seen just once. On this clonotype itself: Its target is not known.

This CDR3 spans 15 amino acids. Trimming at V came to 6 bases and at J to 8 bases, leaving 11 bases not matched to a gene. From germline, CDR1 is MNHGY and CDR2 SAAAGT. Sample: cultured PBMCs, taken from culture after CMV antigen stimulation. This rearrangement joins TRBV6-8 to TRBJ1-4; 8 bases map to TRBD1. The sequence came from a human donor in good health (CMV status not recorded). Some clones in this sample may be carry-over from other donors' samples. CDR3 nucleotide sequence: TGTGCCAGCAGGCCCCAGGGGGCCAGGTTGGAAAAACTGTTTTTT. Translation gives CASRPQGARLEKLFF.